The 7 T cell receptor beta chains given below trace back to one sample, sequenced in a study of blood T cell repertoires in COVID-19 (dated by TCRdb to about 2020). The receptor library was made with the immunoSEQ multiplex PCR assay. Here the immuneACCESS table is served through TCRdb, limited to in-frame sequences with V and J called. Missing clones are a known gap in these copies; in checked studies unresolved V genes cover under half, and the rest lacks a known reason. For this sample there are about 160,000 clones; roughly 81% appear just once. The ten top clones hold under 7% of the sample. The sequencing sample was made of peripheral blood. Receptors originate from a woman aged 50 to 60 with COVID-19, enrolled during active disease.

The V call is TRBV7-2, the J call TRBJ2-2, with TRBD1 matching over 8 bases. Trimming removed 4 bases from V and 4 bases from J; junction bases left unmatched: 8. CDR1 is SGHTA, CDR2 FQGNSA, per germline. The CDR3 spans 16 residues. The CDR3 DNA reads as TGTGCCAGCAGCTCGACCGGACAGGGCCTCACCGGGGAGCTGTTTTTT. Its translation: CASSSTGQGLTGELFF. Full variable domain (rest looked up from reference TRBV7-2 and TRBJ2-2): GAGVSQSPSNKVTEKGKDVELRCDPISGHTALYWYRQSLGQGLEFLIYFQGNSAPDKSGLPSDRFSAERTGGSVSTLTIQRTQQEDSAVYLCASSSTGQGLTGELFFGEGSRLTVL.

For the CDR3, the DNA is TGCGCCAGCAGTGCGGACAGGGTCAGCACAGATACGCAGTATTTT. Amino acid sequence: CASSADRVSTDTQYF. V usage is TRBV5-1 and J usage is TRBJ2-3; 8 bases line up with TRBD1. The V gene's germline CDR1 is SGHRS and CDR2 YFSETQ. The CDR3 runs 15 residues. Unmatched junction bases numbered 5, after V lost 5 bases and J lost 0 bases.

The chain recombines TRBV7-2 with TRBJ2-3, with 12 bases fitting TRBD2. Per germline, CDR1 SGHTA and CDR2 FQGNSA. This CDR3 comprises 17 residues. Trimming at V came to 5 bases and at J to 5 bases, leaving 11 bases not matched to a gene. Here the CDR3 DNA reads TGTGCCAGCAGCCCCCGACTAGCGGGGGCCGCCGGAGATACGCAGTATTTT. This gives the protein CASSPRLAGAAGDTQYF.

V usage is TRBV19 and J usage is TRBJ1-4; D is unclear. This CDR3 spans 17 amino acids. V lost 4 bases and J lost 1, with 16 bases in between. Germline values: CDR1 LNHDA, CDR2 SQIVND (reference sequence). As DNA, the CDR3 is TGTGCCAGTAGTACCCCGCGGTGGGTCGGAACTAATGAAAAACTGTTTTTT. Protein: CASSTPRWVGTNEKLFF.

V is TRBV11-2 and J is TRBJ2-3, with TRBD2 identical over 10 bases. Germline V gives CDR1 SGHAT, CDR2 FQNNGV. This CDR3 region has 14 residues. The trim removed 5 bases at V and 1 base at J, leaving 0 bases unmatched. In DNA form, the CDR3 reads TGTGCCAGCAGCACTAGCGGGGGCACAGATACGCAGTATTTT. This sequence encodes CASSTSGGTDTQYF.

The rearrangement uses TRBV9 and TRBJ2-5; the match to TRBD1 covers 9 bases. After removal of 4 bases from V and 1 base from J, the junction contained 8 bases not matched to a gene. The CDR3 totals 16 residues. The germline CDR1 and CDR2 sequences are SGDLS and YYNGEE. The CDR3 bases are TGTGCCAGCAGCTCCCGTCGGGGACAGGGCCAAGAGACCCAGTACTTC. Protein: CASSSRRGQGQETQYF.

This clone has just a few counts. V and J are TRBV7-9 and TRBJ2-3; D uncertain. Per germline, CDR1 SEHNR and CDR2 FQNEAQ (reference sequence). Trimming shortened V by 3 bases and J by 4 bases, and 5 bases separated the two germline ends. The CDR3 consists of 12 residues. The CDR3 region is CASSFPADTQYF. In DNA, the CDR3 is TGTGCCAGCAGCTTCCCCGCAGATACGCAGTATTTT.